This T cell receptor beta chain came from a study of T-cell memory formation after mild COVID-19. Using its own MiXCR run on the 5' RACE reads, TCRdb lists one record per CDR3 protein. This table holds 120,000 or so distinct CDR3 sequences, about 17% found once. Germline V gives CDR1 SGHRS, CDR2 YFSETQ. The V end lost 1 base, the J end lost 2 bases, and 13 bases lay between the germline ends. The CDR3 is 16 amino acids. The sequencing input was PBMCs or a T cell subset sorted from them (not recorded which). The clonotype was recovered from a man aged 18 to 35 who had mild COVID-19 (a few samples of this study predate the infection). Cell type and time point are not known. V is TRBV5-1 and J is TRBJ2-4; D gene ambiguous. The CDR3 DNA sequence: TGCGCCAGCAGCTTGCCCTTCGCTGCCTCCAAAAACATTCAGTACTTC. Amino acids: CASSLPFAASKNIQYF.